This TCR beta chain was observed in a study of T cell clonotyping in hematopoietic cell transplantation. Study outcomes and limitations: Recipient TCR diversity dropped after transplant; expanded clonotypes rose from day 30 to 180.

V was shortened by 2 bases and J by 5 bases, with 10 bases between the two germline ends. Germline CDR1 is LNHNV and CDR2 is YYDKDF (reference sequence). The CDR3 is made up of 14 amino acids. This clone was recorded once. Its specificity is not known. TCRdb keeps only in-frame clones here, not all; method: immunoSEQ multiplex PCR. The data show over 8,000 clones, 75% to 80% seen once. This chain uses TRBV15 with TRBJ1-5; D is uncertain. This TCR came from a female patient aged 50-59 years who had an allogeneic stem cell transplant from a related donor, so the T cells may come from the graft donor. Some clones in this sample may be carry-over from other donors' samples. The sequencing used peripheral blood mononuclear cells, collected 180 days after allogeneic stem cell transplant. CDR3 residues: CATSRSGPHQPQHF. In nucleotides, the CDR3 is TGTGCCACCAGCAGATCAGGACCCCATCAGCCCCAGCATTTT.